These 32 T cell receptor beta chains originate from one sample sequenced in a study of CD8+ T cells in alopecia areata. Sequencing relied on a cDNA template that was reverse transcribed from extracted RNA. Assay: immunoSEQ multiplex PCR; the TCRdb copy retains only in-frame clones and omits some. Here the sample spans 140,000 or so clones, roughly 46% being singletons. This specimen was CD4+ T cells sorted from blood, taken at week 0. The receptors originated from a human donor with alopecia areata.

The CDR3 here is CSVEKAVNTEAFF. In DNA, the CDR3 is TGCAGCGTTGAAAAGGCCGTGAACACTGAAGCTTTCTTT. V and J are TRBV29-1 and TRBJ1-1; no firm D call. Germline loops: CDR1 SQVTM, CDR2 ANQGSEA. Trimming shortened V by 2 bases and J by 0 bases, and 7 bases separated the two germline ends. The CDR3 runs 13 residues.

The gene calls are TRBV5-1 and TRBJ2-7; 8 positions match TRBD1. Germline CDR1 reads SGHRS; CDR2 reads YFSETQ. Losses at the gene ends were 5 bases for V and 1 base for J; bases not matched to a gene: 5. This CDR3 region has 14 residues. The CDR3 DNA sequence: TGCGCCAGCAGAGACAGGGGAGATTCCTACGAGCAGTACTTC. Encoded protein: CASRDRGDSYEQYF.

The V call is TRBV2, the J call TRBJ2-3, with TRBD2 as a possible D gene (5 bases). The CDR3 has 15 residues. Trimming removed 7 bases from V and 5 bases from J, with 19 bases in between. CDR1 and CDR2 from the germline V gene are SNHLY and FYNNEI. The CDR3 sequence is CASKLWTQKLDTQYF. In DNA, the CDR3 is TGTGCCAGCAAACTCTGGACTCAGAAGTTAGATACGCAGTATTTT.

The V gene is TRBV29-1, the J gene TRBJ2-3; D remains unclear. From germline, CDR1 is SQVTM and CDR2 ANQGSEA. The CDR3 is 12 residues long. V lost 5 bases and J lost 2, with 8 bases in between. The CDR3 region has the DNA TGCAGCGTTATACAACACACAGATACGCAGTATTTT. This translates into CSVIQHTDTQYF.

The chain uses TRBV29-1 and TRBJ2-1, with 7 bases lining up with TRBD1. V lost 3 bases and J lost 2; bases outside the gene matches: 4. The germline CDR1 and CDR2 sequences are SQVTM and ANQGSEA. CDR3 length equals 14 residues. The CDR3 region is CSVDRGQTYNEQFF. The CDR3 DNA is TGCAGCGTTGATCGGGGACAGACCTACAATGAGCAGTTCTTC.

This clone was recorded only once. The chain is built from TRBV13 and TRBJ2-7; D may be TRBD2 (5 bases). The CDR3 extends over 14 amino acids. Germline-derived CDR1 and CDR2 are PRHDT and FYEKMQ (reference sequence). Trimming shortened V by 4 bases and J by 4 bases, and 14 bases separated the two germline ends. CDR3: CASSYGINGYEQYF. CDR3 nucleotide sequence: TGTGCCAGCAGCTACGGGATTAATGGTTACGAGCAGTACTTC.

The chain couples TRBV30 to TRBJ1-4, with unresolved D. CDR1 and CDR2 (germline): GTSNPN, SVGIG (reference sequence). The CDR3 loop spans 13 amino acids. V was shortened by 3 bases and J by 8 bases, with 13 bases between the two germline ends. Here the CDR3 reads CAWSPRRGEKLFF. The DNA for the CDR3 is TGTGCCTGGAGCCCTCGACGAGGGGAAAAACTGTTTTTT.

The V and J genes are TRBV9 and TRBJ2-3; D is unclear. The V end was cut by 4 bases, the J end by 2 bases, with 8 bases between. The CDR3 is made up of 13 amino acids. Germline CDR1 reads SGDLS; CDR2 reads YYNGEE. This CDR3 reads CASSKQHTDTQYF. In DNA, the CDR3 is TGTGCCAGCAGCAAACAGCACACAGATACGCAGTATTTT.

The chain is built from TRBV15 and TRBJ2-1, with a tentative D call TRBD1 (6 bases). V lost 6 bases to trimming and J lost 6 bases, with 12 bases between them. The germline CDR1 and CDR2 sequences are LNHNV and YYDKDF (reference sequence). The CDR3 loop spans 13 amino acids. CDR3 in amino acids: CATRGTPLNEQFF. The CDR3 DNA reads as TGTGCCACCAGAGGGACACCCCTCAATGAGCAGTTCTTC.

The chain has TRBV18 and TRBJ1-5; maybe TRBD1 (6 bases). V lost 4 bases, J lost 5 bases, and 9 bases lay in between. CDR3 size: 13 residues. Per germline, CDR1 KGHSH and CDR2 LQKENI. This chain's CDR3 is CASSRTVDQPQHF. CDR3 coding DNA: TGTGCCAGCTCACGGACAGTTGATCAGCCCCAGCATTTT.

The rearrangement uses TRBV30 and TRBJ1-5, with 7 positions matching TRBD1. The germline gives CDR1 GTSNPN, CDR2 SVGIG (reference sequence). The V segment lost 2 bases and the J segment 6 bases; nucleotides outside the gene matches: 4. The CDR3 spans 13 residues. In DNA form, the CDR3 reads TGTGCCTGGAGTAAAGCAGGGGGTCAGCCCCAGCATTTT. Amino acid sequence: CAWSKAGGQPQHF.

The J gene is TRBJ2-7, the V gene TRBV30, with 7 bases aligning to TRBD1. The CDR3 is 12 amino acids. Germline V gene data show CDR1 as GTSNPN and CDR2 as SVGIG (reference sequence). J lost 6 bases, V lost 0 bases, and 2 bases had no gene match. The CDR3 sequence: CAWSVSGGEQYF. The CDR3, as DNA: TGTGCCTGGAGTGTCTCAGGGGGCGAGCAGTACTTC. The variable domain in full, completed from reference TRBV30 and TRBJ2-7, reads SQTIHQWPATLVQPVGSPLSLECTVEGTSNPNLYWYRQAAGRGLQLLFYSVGIGQISSEVPQNLSASRPQDRQFILSSKKLLLSDSGFYLCAWSVSGGEQYFGPGTRLTVT.

The chain uses TRBV29-1 and TRBJ1-1; the D is unclear. Trimming pared 7 bases from V and 2 bases from J, leaving 11 bases between. This CDR3 comprises 12 residues. The germline gives CDR1 SQVTM, CDR2 ANQGSEA. CDR3 in amino acids: CSAGRGNTEAFF. CDR3 coding DNA: TGCAGCGCTGGCCGGGGTAACACTGAAGCTTTCTTT.

This clone was seen a single time. This chain links TRBV13 with TRBJ1-1, with D unclear. From germline, CDR1 is PRHDT and CDR2 FYEKMQ (reference sequence). The CDR3 extends over 14 amino acids. V lost 4 bases, J lost 1 base, and 10 bases lay in between. CDR3 sequence (DNA): TGTGCCAGCAGCTCCCGGCCGCGGAACACTGAAGCTTTCTTT. Its translation: CASSSRPRNTEAFF.

The chain recombines TRBV9 with TRBJ2-3; D is unresolved. Germline CDR1 is SGDLS and CDR2 is YYNGEE. V shed 1 base and J shed 2 bases, with 5 bases lying between them. There are 13 residues in the CDR3. The chain's CDR3 is CASSVYLTDTQYF. The DNA for the CDR3 is TGTGCCAGCAGCGTATATCTCACAGATACGCAGTATTTT. The full variable domain, rest sourced from reference TRBV9 and TRBJ2-3, is DSGVTQTPKHLITATGQRVTLRCSPRSGDLSVYWYQQSLDQGLQFLIQYYNGEERAKGNILERFSAQQFPDLHSELNLSSLELGDSALYFCASSVYLTDTQYFGPGTRLTVL.

This chain uses TRBV29-1 with TRBJ1-4; tentative D call: TRBD1 (5 bases). From germline, CDR1 is SQVTM and CDR2 ANQGSEA. V was pared by 7 bases and J by 2 bases, with 11 bases between. The CDR3 is made up of 13 amino acids. As DNA, the CDR3 is TGCAGCGCGGCCCGGGACACTAATGAAAAACTGTTTTTT. It specifies CSAARDTNEKLFF.

The chain couples TRBV7-3 to TRBJ2-1; no firm D call. This CDR3 has 15 amino acids. Deletions cut 8 bases from V and 9 bases from J, with 23 bases between. The germline V gene encodes CDR1 SGHTA and CDR2 FQGTGA. The CDR3 protein is CASAPGPEGNTEQFF. Here the CDR3 DNA reads TGTGCCAGCGCGCCTGGACCCGAAGGCAATACTGAGCAGTTCTTC.

This clone was seen a handful of times. The chain combines TRBV7-9 with TRBJ2-1, with no clear D. Germline CDR1 and CDR2: SEHNR and FQNEAQ (reference sequence). V shed 3 bases and J shed 0 bases, with 6 bases lying between them. The CDR3 loop spans 14 amino acids. As DNA, the CDR3 is TGTGCCAGCAGCTTCCTGAGCTCCTACAATGAGCAGTTCTTC. It yields the protein CASSFLSSYNEQFF.

This clone has just a few counts. The rearrangement links TRBV11-2 to TRBJ2-2; D might be TRBD1 (6 bases). With 4 bases removed from V and 4 bases from J, the gap between germline ends came to 10 bases. The CDR3 is 14 residues long. Germline values: CDR1 SGHAT, CDR2 FQNNGV. The CDR3 region is CASSSTGTTGELFF. CDR3 nucleotide sequence: TGTGCCAGCAGCTCTACAGGGACCACCGGGGAGCTGTTTTTT.

The chain combines TRBV29-1 with TRBJ1-2; D is unclear. Trimming took off 5 bases at V and 4 bases at J, with 11 bases between the two ends. The CDR3 length is 12 residues. CDR1 SQVTM and CDR2 ANQGSEA come from the germline V gene. Here the CDR3 reads CSVTAGTYGYTF. The DNA of the CDR3 is TGCAGCGTTACGGCAGGAACCTATGGCTACACCTTC. The full variable domain, rest sourced from reference TRBV29-1 and TRBJ1-2, is SAVISQKPSRDICQRGTSLTIQCQVDSQVTMMFWYRQQPGQSLTLIATANQGSEATYESGFVIDKFPISRPNLTFSTLTVSNMSPEDSSIYLCSVTAGTYGYTFGSGTRLTVV.

This clone was recorded only once. V gene TRBV6-5 combines with J gene TRBJ1-1; D is unresolved. Trimming took 6 bases from V and 0 from J, leaving 8 bases between them. The CDR3 consists of 13 residues. Germline V lookup: CDR1 MNHEY, CDR2 SVGAGI. The CDR3 reads CASRLRMNTEAFF. CDR3 nucleotide sequence: TGTGCCAGCAGACTCAGAATGAACACTGAAGCTTTCTTT.

The V call is TRBV19, the J call TRBJ1-5; D unclear. Germline V gene sequence: CDR1 LNHDA, CDR2 SQIVND (reference sequence). The V gene lost 2 bases and the J gene lost 1 base, with 12 bases spanning the gap. This CDR3 contains 16 residues. In nucleotides, the CDR3 is TGTGCCAGTAGTATACTCGGGTGGGAAAGCAATCAGCCCCAGCATTTT. It codes for CASSILGWESNQPQHF.

The J gene is TRBJ2-5, the V gene TRBV29-1, with TRBD2 matching over 16 bases. Germline V lookup: CDR1 SQVTM, CDR2 ANQGSEA. The CDR3 is made up of 15 amino acids. With 7 bases clipped from V and 5 bases from J, the junction kept 7 bases outside the gene matches. CDR3 bases: TGCAGCGCCACCGGGGGACTAGCGGGAGGGGAGACCCAGTACTTC. Protein sequence: CSATGGLAGGETQYF.

The chain couples TRBV4-2 to TRBJ2-5, with no clear D. V shed 1 base and J shed 4 bases, with 7 bases lying between them. Germline CDR1 reads LGHNA; CDR2 reads YNFKEQ. The CDR3 loop spans 13 amino acids. CDR3 nucleotides: TGTGCCAGCAGCCAAGGGCCGGTAGAGACCCAGTACTTC. Amino acid sequence: CASSQGPVETQYF.

The gene calls are TRBV6-1 and TRBJ2-3, with TRBD1 matching over 8 bases. Germline loops: CDR1 MNHNS, CDR2 SASEGT. The CDR3 loop spans 16 amino acids. After removal of 4 bases from V and 1 base from J, the junction contained 7 bases not matched to a gene. The CDR3 DNA follows: TGTGCCAGCAGTGGCCCGGACAGGGCGGGCACAGATACGCAGTATTTT. This codes for CASSGPDRAGTDTQYF.

The chain carries TRBV27 and TRBJ1-1; 7 nucleotides align to TRBD1. The J segment lost 3 bases and the V segment lost 0 bases, leaving 1 base of the junction unmatched. The germline CDR1 and CDR2 sequences are MNHEY and SMNVEV (reference sequence). The CDR3 extends over 14 amino acids. CDR3 sequence (DNA): TGTGCCAGCAGTTTATCAGGGGGCTACACTGAAGCTTTCTTT. Its translation is CASSLSGGYTEAFF.

V is TRBV5-4 and J is TRBJ2-2; D remains ambiguous. Per germline, CDR1 SGHNT and CDR2 YYREEE (reference sequence). The CDR3 consists of 13 residues. The V end lost 1 base, the J end lost 2 bases, and 3 bases lay between the germline ends. The CDR3 region is CASSLKNTGELFF. The CDR3 DNA sequence: TGTGCCAGCAGCTTGAAAAACACCGGGGAGCTGTTTTTT.

This chain connects TRBV29-1 to TRBJ1-2; TRBD1 is a possible D gene (5 bases). The CDR3 length is 12 residues. The ends were cut back, 5 bases at V and 7 bases at J, with 14 bases in the middle. The germline V gene encodes CDR1 SQVTM and CDR2 ANQGSEA. The CDR3 reads CSVYPGTPGYTF. The DNA for the CDR3 is TGCAGCGTTTACCCAGGGACGCCTGGCTACACCTTC. Variable domain in full (rest from reference TRBV29-1 and TRBJ1-2): SAVISQKPSRDICQRGTSLTIQCQVDSQVTMMFWYRQQPGQSLTLIATANQGSEATYESGFVIDKFPISRPNLTFSTLTVSNMSPEDSSIYLCSVYPGTPGYTFGSGTRLTVV.

V and J are TRBV30 and TRBJ2-2, with 7 positions matching TRBD2. The CDR3 loop spans 15 amino acids. Trimming cost V 2 bases and J 4 bases; bases outside gene matches: 7. Germline V gene sequence: CDR1 GTSNPN, CDR2 SVGIG (reference sequence). CDR3 DNA sequence: TGTGCCTGGAGTAGGGGAGGGAGCGCCACCGGGGAGCTGTTTTTT. Translation gives CAWSRGGSATGELFF.

This clone has a handful of counts. This chain joins TRBV29-1 and TRBJ2-5, with TRBD2 identical over 13 bases. This CDR3 spans 15 amino acids. V dropped 6 bases and J dropped 2; count of bases not matched to a gene: 6. CDR1 is SQVTM, CDR2 ANQGSEA, per germline. The CDR3 loop reads CSVKTSGRIQETQYF. The CDR3 DNA is TGCAGCGTGAAGACTAGCGGGAGGATTCAAGAGACCCAGTACTTC. Combining the CDR3 with reference TRBV29-1 and TRBJ2-5 gives the whole variable domain SAVISQKPSRDICQRGTSLTIQCQVDSQVTMMFWYRQQPGQSLTLIATANQGSEATYESGFVIDKFPISRPNLTFSTLTVSNMSPEDSSIYLCSVKTSGRIQETQYFGPGTRLLVL.

This chain links TRBV7-2 with TRBJ2-1; the D call may be TRBD1 or TRBD2 (5 bases each). The germline CDR1 and CDR2 sequences are SGHTA and FQGNSA. Trimming took off 2 bases at V and 0 bases at J, with 17 bases between the two ends. The CDR3 is 18 amino acids. The chain's CDR3 is CASSLLQGTAFSYNEQFF. CDR3 coding DNA: TGTGCCAGCAGCTTACTACAAGGGACCGCCTTCTCCTACAATGAGCAGTTCTTC.

The V gene is TRBV2, the J gene TRBJ1-1, with D possibly being TRBD1 (6 bases). Germline V gene sequence: CDR1 SNHLY, CDR2 FYNNEI. V was shortened by 6 bases and J by 1 base, with 15 bases between the two germline ends. The CDR3 is 15 residues long. The CDR3 nucleotides are TGTGCCAGCAGGGACAGACTCACCAGGAACACTGAAGCTTTCTTT. Translation gives CASRDRLTRNTEAFF. The whole variable domain, remainder taken from reference TRBV2 and TRBJ1-1, is EPEVTQTPSHQVTQMGQEVILRCVPISNHLYFYWYRQILGQKVEFLVSFYNNEISEKSEIFDDQFSVERPDGSNFTLKIRSTKLEDSAMYFCASRDRLTRNTEAFFGQGTRLTVV.